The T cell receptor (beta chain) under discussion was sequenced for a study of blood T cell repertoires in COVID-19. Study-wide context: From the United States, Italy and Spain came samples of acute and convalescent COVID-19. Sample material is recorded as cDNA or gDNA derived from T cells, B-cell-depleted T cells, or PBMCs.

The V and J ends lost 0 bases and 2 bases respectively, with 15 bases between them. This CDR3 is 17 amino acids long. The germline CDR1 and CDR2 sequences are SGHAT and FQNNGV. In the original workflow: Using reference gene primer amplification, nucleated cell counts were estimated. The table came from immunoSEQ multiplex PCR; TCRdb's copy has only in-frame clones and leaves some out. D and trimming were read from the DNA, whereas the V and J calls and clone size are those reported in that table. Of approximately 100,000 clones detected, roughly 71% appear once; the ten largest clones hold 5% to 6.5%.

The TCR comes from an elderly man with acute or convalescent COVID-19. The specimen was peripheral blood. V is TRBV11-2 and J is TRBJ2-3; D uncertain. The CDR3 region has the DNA TGTGCCAGCAGCTTAGATCTTCGCGGTTACCTCACAGATACGCAGTATTTT. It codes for CASSLDLRGYLTDTQYF.